A single sample is the source of the 20 T cell receptor beta chains below, sequenced in a study of glioma-infiltrating T cells. Amplification of TCR alpha and beta CDR3 regions from RNA used iRepertoire nested multiplex PCR. In TCRdb, the multiplex PCR reads were re-called with MiXCR into one record per CDR3 protein. Here the sample spans around 350,000 distinct CDR3 sequences, roughly two fifths being singletons. The sequencing input was glioma tissue, nonneoplastic brain tissue, or PBMCs (not recorded which). These receptors were taken from a human donor with low-grade glioma or glioblastoma, undergoing nonglioma brain surgery, or in good health (not recorded which).

This clonotype was seen at least ten times. The chain joins TRBV6-2 or TRBV6-3 to TRBJ1-1; D remains unclear. Germline V CDR1 and CDR2: MNHEY, SVGEGT. The CDR3 consists of 11 residues. Trimming removed 6 bases at V and 3 bases at J, with 5 bases between. The CDR3 loop reads CASRIYTEAFF. The DNA for the CDR3 is TGTGCCAGCAGAATTTACACTGAAGCTTTCTTT.

As to this clonotype: This CDR3 fails to terminate in the conserved phenylalanine or tryptophan, so it likely reflects a read error. The V gene is TRBV28, the J gene TRBJ2-1; D not resolved. With 8 bases removed from V and 5 bases from J, the gap between germline ends came to 16 bases. Germline V gene sequence: CDR1 MDHEN, CDR2 SYDVKM. The CDR3 is made up of 14 amino acids. The CDR3 DNA is TGTGCCAGCCATACCAGGAGTTACAACAATGAGCAGTTCCTC. Translation: CASHTRSYNNEQFL.

This clonotype was detected only once. The chain employs TRBV6-1 and TRBJ1-1, with a weak D call TRBD1 (6 bases). This CDR3 has 17 residues. V gave up 7 bases and J gave up 5 bases, with 26 bases separating them. The germline V gene encodes CDR1 MNHNS and CDR2 SASEGT. CDR3 nucleotides: TGTGCCAGCATCAGCGGACAGATCACCCGAACGAATACTGAAGCTTTCTTT. This sequence encodes CASISGQITRTNTEAFF.

In nucleotides, the CDR3 is TGTGCTTCGTCCTACCTGAGCGGGAGTTGGAATGAGCAGTTCTTC. This gives the protein CASSYLSGSWNEQFF. V and J are TRBV6-5 and TRBJ2-1; 8 positions agree with TRBD2. Germline CDR1 MNHEY, CDR2 SVGAGI. This CDR3 has 15 amino acids.

The chain employs TRBV5-4 and TRBJ2-3; D remains ambiguous. The germline V gene encodes CDR1 SGHNT and CDR2 YYREEE (reference sequence). This CDR3 comprises 16 residues. Trimming stripped 2 bases from V and 7 bases from J, with 20 bases between. The CDR3 here is CASSLGRWVELNTQYF. CDR3 in DNA: TGTGCCAGCAGCTTAGGACGTTGGGTAGAGCTGAATACGCAGTATTTT.

The V gene is TRBV4-1, the J gene TRBJ2-7, with 7 bases identical to TRBD2. V lost 2 bases and J lost 3; bases outside the gene matches: 7. Germline lookup yields CDR1 MGHRA and CDR2 YSYEKL. The CDR3 loop spans 15 amino acids. The CDR3 nucleotides are TGCGCCAGCAGCCAATTCAGCGGGACGGTCTACGAGCAGTACTTC. This sequence encodes CASSQFSGTVYEQYF.

This clonotype was picked up many times. This chain uses TRBV28 with TRBJ1-4; possibly TRBD1 for D (5 bases). Germline V gives CDR1 MDHEN, CDR2 SYDVKM. The CDR3 runs 14 residues. V lost 2 bases, J lost 11 bases, and 15 bases lay in between. The CDR3, as DNA: TGTGCCAGCAGTTTAGGGGGTTGGGTAAGGAAACTGTTTTTT. Translated, it gives CASSLGGWVRKLFF.

Details on this clonotype: A much larger clone lies a single base off, so this may be a read error. This chain links TRBV6-2 or TRBV6-3 with TRBJ2-7; maybe TRBD1 (8 bases). Germline CDR1 reads MNHEY; CDR2 reads SVGEGT. The length of the CDR3 is 13 residues. The V end was cut by 9 bases, the J end by 5 bases, with 17 bases between. The CDR3 loop reads CARRTGRGNEQYF. The CDR3, as DNA: TGTGCCAGAAGGACAGGGAGGGGCAACGAGCAGTACTTC.

Notes on this clonotype: Because the CDR3 is missing its conserved closing phenylalanine or tryptophan, this is likely a read error. The J gene is TRBJ2-1, the V gene TRBV10-3, with 8 bases matching TRBD2. The DNA end favors TRBJ2-7, so the J call may be wrong. Germline V lookup: CDR1 ENHRY, CDR2 SYGVKD. The CDR3 has 16 amino acids. CDR3 DNA: TGTGCCATCAGTGAGAACGGGAGGGCCGCCGCGGAGACACAGTACCTC. It is translated as CAISENGRAAAETQYL.

The gene calls are TRBV11-1 and TRBJ2-7; 8 positions agree with TRBD2. The CDR3 runs to 13 residues. The germline CDR1 and CDR2 sequences are SGHAT and FQDESV (reference sequence). Germline trimming cut 10 bases from V and 4 bases from J; bases unmatched to any gene: 9. This CDR3 reads CATTSGSQYEQYF. The CDR3 bases are TGTGCCACCACAAGCGGGAGCCAATACGAGCAGTACTTC. The full variable domain, rest sourced from reference TRBV11-1 and TRBJ2-7, is EAEVAQSPRYKITEKSQAVAFWCDPISGHATLYWYRQILGQGPELLVQFQDESVVDDSQLPKDRFSAERLKGVDSTLKIQPAELGDSAMYLCATTSGSQYEQYFGPGTRLTVT.

This clonotype was picked up a small number of times. V gene TRBV10-3 combines with J gene TRBJ1-2; D uncertain. V shed 4 bases and J shed 4 bases, with 10 bases lying between them. The CDR3 spans 13 residues. Per the germline V gene, CDR1 is ENHRY and CDR2 is SYGVKD. The DNA of the CDR3 is TGTGCCATCAGTGTAGGAGACACCTATGGCTACACCTTC. Translated: CAISVGDTYGYTF.

The table lists this clonotype with a few counts. The chain links TRBV20-1 to TRBJ1-5; D may be TRBD1 (6 bases). This CDR3 spans 14 amino acids. V was trimmed by 6 bases and J by 0 bases, leaving 12 bases between them. Germline loops: CDR1 DFQATT, CDR2 SNEGSKA (reference sequence). CDR3 bases: TGCAGTGCCGTGACAGGCTATAGCAATCAGCCCCAGCATTTT. It translates to CSAVTGYSNQPQHF.

The sample holds many counts of this clonotype. V is TRBV15 and J is TRBJ2-2; the D is unclear. V was cut by 5 bases and J by 2 bases, with 9 bases left in between. The CDR3 totals 14 residues. Per the germline V gene, CDR1 is LNHNV and CDR2 is YYDKDF (reference sequence). CDR3 in amino acids: CATSPERNTGELFF. As DNA, the CDR3 is TGTGCCACCAGCCCCGAAAGAAACACCGGGGAGCTGTTTTTT.

The chain has TRBV12-3 or TRBV12-4 and TRBJ2-5; 10 nucleotides agree with TRBD2. The V and J ends lost 3 bases and 10 bases, in that order; junction bases with no gene match: 8. The CDR3 extends over 14 amino acids. As DNA, the CDR3 is TGTGCCAGCAGTTTGACTAGCGGGCCAGGTGGCCAGTACTTC. Residues: CASSLTSGPGGQYF.

About this clonotype itself: A much bigger clone sits one base away, suggesting this may be a read error. The rearrangement joins TRBV27 to TRBJ1-6; TRBD1 matches 7 bases. The CDR3 totals 15 residues. Germline assignment: CDR1 MNHEY and CDR2 SMNVEV (reference sequence). The trim removed 4 bases at V and 12 bases at J, leaving 12 bases unmatched. The CDR3: CASSWVPGQRIPLHF. As DNA, the CDR3 is TGTGCCAGCAGTTGGGTACCGGGACAGCGAATACCCCTCCACTTT.

The sample holds many counts of this clonotype. The CDR3 reads CASSSGRVAASTDTQYF. The CDR3 nucleotides read TGTGCCAGCAGTTCCGGGAGGGTAGCGGCGAGCACAGATACGCAGTATTTT. The V call is TRBV6-2 or TRBV6-3, the J call TRBJ2-3; 8 nucleotides match TRBD2. This CDR3 comprises 17 residues. The V gene end was trimmed by 4 bases and the J gene end by 0 bases; junction bases not matched to a gene: 9. The germline V gene has CDR1 MNHEY and CDR2 SVGEGT.

A word on this clonotype: Its ends do not fully match the called genes, so a read error is possible. The rearrangement joins TRBV10-3 to TRBJ2-1; TRBD2 matches at 12 bases. Germline V gene lookup returns CDR1 ENHRY and CDR2 SYGVKD. This CDR3 contains 16 residues. CDR3 sequence: CAISETSGRSENGQFF. For the CDR3, the DNA is TGTGCCATCAGTGAGACTAGCGGGAGGTCGGAAAATGGGCAGTTCTTC.

This clonotype occurred a few times. The chain employs TRBV20-1 and TRBJ2-7; 7 bases map to TRBD1. Germline V CDR1 and CDR2: DFQATT, SNEGSKA (reference sequence). Trimming removed 4 bases from V and 0 bases from J; junction bases left unmatched: 6. The CDR3 covers 14 residues. The CDR3 sequence: CSATDRSSSYEQYF. The CDR3 nucleotides read TGCAGTGCTACGGACAGGTCCAGCTCCTACGAGCAGTACTTC.

Note on this clonotype: This may arise from a read error, as a much more abundant clone is one base away. The CDR3 DNA reads as TGTGCCAGCAGTTTCCGGAAGAACACTAAAGCTTTCTTT. It specifies CASSFRKNTKAFF. This sequence joins TRBV28 and TRBJ1-1; D call uncertain. The CDR3 has 13 residues. Germline V lookup: CDR1 MDHEN, CDR2 SYDVKM.

The rearrangement uses TRBV6-1 and TRBJ1-5; D is unresolved. The CDR3 extends over 15 amino acids. V lost 2 bases and J 1 base, leaving 9 bases between the germline ends. The germline V gene has CDR1 MNHNS and CDR2 SASEGT. The CDR3 sequence is CASSEWSVSNQPQHF. The CDR3 bases are TGTGCCAGCAGTGAATGGTCGGTCAGCAATCAGCCCCAGCATTTT.